Described below is a single T cell receptor (beta chain) sequence and its context. Original handling: The authors estimated nucleated cell counts from reference gene primer amplification. Sequenced by immunoSEQ multiplex PCR; TCRdb stores in-frame clones only, minus some. Clone size and V and J calls were adopted from that table, with D and trimming inferred from the DNA. The sample carries under 150,000 clones, 75% to 90% recorded once. The data belong to a study of blood T cell repertoires in COVID-19. Looking at the study overall: Spain, Italy and the United States supplied samples that represented acute and convalescent COVID-19.

Germline V lookup: CDR1 MNHEY, CDR2 SMNVEV (reference sequence). The CDR3 is 14 residues long. The germline V and J ends were trimmed by 6 bases and 0 bases, with 9 bases remaining between them. In assigning cohorts, the study relied on participant-reported clinical history. The study counted Cohort 3 donors as recovered given two negative PCRs, clearance, or symptom resolution. The chain recombines TRBV27 with TRBJ1-3; D unresolved. Sequencing was done on a sample of PBMCs or T cells enriched from blood (not recorded which). The sequence came from a woman in her fifties or sixties who had recovered from COVID-19. CDR3 protein: CASSQALSGNTIYF. CDR3 nucleotide sequence: TGTGCCAGCAGCCAGGCTCTCTCTGGAAACACCATATATTTT.